This TCR beta chain originates from a study of technical replicates of blood from a few donors. Measured with immunoSEQ multiplex PCR; TCRdb has only the in-frame clones, and not every one. The sample shows 13,000 to 15,000 clones, around four fifths of them seen only once. Germline V gene sequence: CDR1 GTSNPN, CDR2 SVGIG (reference sequence). The CDR3 contains 13 residues. Trimming took 2 bases from V and 4 from J, leaving 11 bases between them. The genes are TRBV30 and TRBJ2-5; possible D gene TRBD2, 5 bases. The TCR originated in a human donor in good health. Sequenced: PBMCs. In DNA, the CDR3 is TGTGCCTGGAGTAGGAGGAGAGGAGAGACCCAGTACTTC. The encoded protein is CAWSRRRGETQYF.